The 9 T cell receptor beta chains reported below all come from one sample, sequenced in a study of T cells in tuberculosis. Assay: immunoSEQ multiplex PCR; the TCRdb copy retains only in-frame clones and omits some. The repertoire holds 30,000 to 35,000 clones, with roughly nine tenths as singletons. The sequenced sample was PBMCs. The receptor set was obtained from a donor between 10 and 29 years old with latent tuberculosis or without tuberculosis infection.

The genes are TRBV12-5 and TRBJ2-1; 8 bases line up with TRBD2. V shed 5 bases and J 7 bases; nucleotides not matched to a gene: 1. CDR3 length: 12 residues. Germline-derived CDR1 and CDR2 are LGHNT and FRNRAP. Here the CDR3 DNA reads TGTGCTAGTGGTCCTAGCGGGAATGAGCAGTTCTTC. Translating gives CASGPSGNEQFF.

J is TRBJ1-2 and V is TRBV16, with D hard to call. The CDR3 is 14 amino acids. V lost 0 bases, J lost 7 bases, and 12 bases lay in between. CDR1 and CDR2 (germline): KGHSY, FQNENV. The CDR3 DNA is TGTGCCAGCAGCCAATCATCGGAGCTCTCTGGCTACACCTTC. This translates into CASSQSSELSGYTF.

Only one count was recorded for this clone. This chain joins TRBV5-5 and TRBJ2-7; TRBD1 matches at 8 bases. Germline loops: CDR1 SGHKS, CDR2 YYEKEE (reference sequence). The length of the CDR3 is 15 residues. With 3 bases clipped from V and 2 bases from J, the junction kept 7 bases outside the gene matches. The CDR3 sequence is CASSSRTGSPYEQYF. The DNA for the CDR3 is TGTGCCAGCAGCTCCAGGACAGGGTCTCCCTACGAGCAGTACTTC.

This chain connects TRBV27 to TRBJ2-7; D unresolved. Trimming pared 5 bases from V and 2 bases from J, leaving 13 bases between. This CDR3 is built from 14 residues. Germline CDR1 MNHEY, CDR2 SMNVEV (reference sequence). CDR3 nucleotides: TGTGCCAGCAGTCTAAACTGGAGCCCCTACGAGCAGTACTTC. Amino acid sequence: CASSLNWSPYEQYF.

J is TRBJ1-2 and V is TRBV7-9, with unresolved D. CDR1 is SEHNR and CDR2 is FQNEAQ in the germline V gene (reference sequence). The CDR3 spans 14 residues. Trimming took 3 bases from V and 8 from J, leaving 16 bases between them. CDR3 residues: CASSFEGIVRGYTF. The DNA of the CDR3 is TGTGCCAGCAGCTTCGAGGGAATCGTTCGGGGCTACACCTTC.

The chain has TRBV7-2 and TRBJ1-1, with 8 bases lining up with TRBD1. Germline V gives CDR1 SGHTA, CDR2 FQGNSA. This CDR3 is 16 amino acids long. J was trimmed by 3 bases and V by 3 bases; bases with no gene match: 9. CDR3 protein: CASSFKFDRGYTEAFF. In nucleotides, the CDR3 is TGTGCCAGCAGCTTTAAATTTGACAGGGGCTACACTGAAGCTTTCTTT. Filled out from reference TRBV7-2 and TRBJ1-1, the complete variable domain reads GAGVSQSPSNKVTEKGKDVELRCDPISGHTALYWYRQSLGQGLEFLIYFQGNSAPDKSGLPSDRFSAERTGGSVSTLTIQRTQQEDSAVYLCASSFKFDRGYTEAFFGQGTRLTVV.

The chain carries TRBV5-1 and TRBJ2-5; TRBD2 matches at 11 bases. The CDR3 runs to 15 residues. With 0 bases clipped from V and 4 bases from J, the junction kept 2 bases outside the gene matches. Germline assignment: CDR1 SGHRS and CDR2 YFSETQ. This CDR3 reads CASSLGTSGSETQYF. DNA for the CDR3: TGCGCCAGCAGCTTGGGGACTAGCGGGTCAGAGACCCAGTACTTC.

This clone was counted a few times. The V gene is TRBV2, the J gene TRBJ2-7, with a tentative D call TRBD1 (6 bases). V lost 6 bases and J lost 6, with 15 bases in between. This CDR3 has 13 amino acids. The germline gives CDR1 SNHLY, CDR2 FYNNEI. The CDR3 reads CASSLTGFGEQYF. CDR3 nucleotide sequence: TGTGCCAGCAGCCTGACAGGTTTTGGCGAGCAGTACTTC. Combining the CDR3 with reference TRBV2 and TRBJ2-7 gives the whole variable domain EPEVTQTPSHQVTQMGQEVILRCVPISNHLYFYWYRQILGQKVEFLVSFYNNEISEKSEIFDDQFSVERPDGSNFTLKIRSTKLEDSAMYFCASSLTGFGEQYFGPGTRLTVT.

V gene TRBV6-1 combines with J gene TRBJ2-5; 11 nucleotides match TRBD1. Per germline, CDR1 MNHNS and CDR2 SASEGT. This CDR3 is built from 13 residues. The V segment lost 8 bases and the J segment 5 bases; nucleotides outside the gene matches: 4. The CDR3 protein is CASGRTGGETQYF. In nucleotides, the CDR3 is TGTGCCAGCGGCCGGACAGGGGGCGAGACCCAGTACTTC.